The 31 T cell receptor beta chains below come from one sample, sequenced in a study of cytomegalovirus exposure and HLA in healthy donors. Method: immunoSEQ multiplex PCR; TCRdb's copy keeps in-frame clones and lacks some. The data hold approximately 200,000 clones, with about 89% observed a single time. Sequencing was performed on PBMCs. These receptors were taken from a woman between 18 and 29 years old in good health and CMV-seronegative.

This clone was seen once. This chain links TRBV2 with TRBJ2-1; no definite D call. In germline, CDR1 is SNHLY, CDR2 FYNNEI. V shed 4 bases and J shed 6 bases, with 4 bases lying between them. The CDR3 length is 11 residues. The CDR3 region is CASSAVNEQFF. The CDR3 nucleotides are TGTGCCAGCAGTGCTGTCAATGAGCAGTTCTTC.

This chain uses TRBV27 with TRBJ1-2; 8 nucleotides agree with TRBD1. After removal of 7 bases from V and 2 bases from J, the junction contained 3 bases not matched to a gene. Germline V gene data show CDR1 as MNHEY and CDR2 as SMNVEV (reference sequence). The CDR3 covers 13 residues. CDR3 sequence (DNA): TGTGCCAGCACCAGACAGGGGAACTATGGCTACACCTTC. Its translation is CASTRQGNYGYTF.

The rearrangement links TRBV30 to TRBJ2-7, with TRBD1 matching over 7 bases. This CDR3 region has 15 residues. Germline V CDR1 and CDR2: GTSNPN, SVGIG (reference sequence). The V segment lost 8 bases and the J segment 0 bases; nucleotides outside the gene matches: 13. CDR3 in amino acids: CAAHLGTDGSYEQYF. The CDR3 nucleotides are TGTGCCGCACACCTGGGGACAGACGGCTCCTACGAGCAGTACTTC.

This clone has a handful of counts. This rearrangement joins TRBV30 to TRBJ1-2; a possible D gene is TRBD1 (6 bases). Per germline, CDR1 GTSNPN and CDR2 SVGIG (reference sequence). Trimming left V 4 bases short and J 10 bases short, with 13 bases between. The CDR3 totals 11 residues. CDR3 coding DNA: TGTGCCTGGACTCGACAGGATTACTACACCTTC. Translating gives CAWTRQDYYTF.

The rearrangement uses TRBV5-6 and TRBJ1-2; D is undetermined. V lost 3 bases, J lost 0 bases, and 12 bases lay in between. CDR1 is SGHDT and CDR2 is YYEEEE in the germline V gene. The CDR3 sequence is 15 residues long. In DNA, the CDR3 is TGTGCCAGCAGCTGGGTTGGGGAGGCTAACTATGGCTACACCTTC. It translates to CASSWVGEANYGYTF.

The chain recombines TRBV30 with TRBJ1-2; D is uncertain. This CDR3 is built from 12 residues. V was trimmed by 1 base and J by 6 bases, leaving 9 bases between them. In germline, CDR1 is GTSNPN, CDR2 SVGIG (reference sequence). CDR3 coding DNA: TGTGCCTGGAGTGGGCAAATTGATGGCTACACCTTC. Translated: CAWSGQIDGYTF.

The CDR3, as DNA: TGTGCCAGCAGCTTGGCCGGGACTAGCGGGAGAAATACGCAGTATTTT. Translation: CASSLAGTSGRNTQYF. The rearrangement uses TRBV5-4 and TRBJ2-3; 14 bases match TRBD2. This CDR3 has 16 residues. The V gene's germline CDR1 is SGHNT and CDR2 YYREEE (reference sequence). Losses at the gene ends were 0 bases for V and 7 bases for J; bases not matched to a gene: 4.

The chain joins TRBV18 to TRBJ2-5, with D maybe TRBD2 (6 bases). Germline values: CDR1 KGHSH, CDR2 LQKENI. The V end lost 0 bases, the J end lost 7 bases, and 27 bases lay between the germline ends. The CDR3 contains 19 residues. CDR3 sequence (DNA): TGTGCCAGCTCACCACCGTCTCAAGGAGGGGTCCTCCTAAAAAGGACCCAGTACTTC. This encodes CASSPPSQGGVLLKRTQYF.

This clone was seen a single time. This chain links TRBV5-1 with TRBJ2-5; tentative D call: TRBD1 (6 bases). CDR3 length equals 16 residues. Germline V gene data show CDR1 as SGHRS and CDR2 as YFSETQ. The V end lost 0 bases, the J end lost 5 bases, and 17 bases lay between the germline ends. The CDR3 nucleotides are TGCGCCAGCAGCTTGGGAGGGGCCCGTGGGGGCGAGACCCAGTACTTC. Protein: CASSLGGARGGETQYF.

V gene TRBV9 combines with J gene TRBJ1-1; 8 bases are shared with TRBD1. The J segment lost 1 base and the V segment lost 1 base, leaving 6 bases of the junction unmatched. The CDR3 is 16 residues long. CDR1 SGDLS and CDR2 YYNGEE come from the germline V gene. CDR3 protein: CASSVPRGQGNTEAFF. CDR3 nucleotides: TGTGCCAGCAGCGTACCCCGCGGACAGGGGAACACTGAAGCTTTCTTT.

This chain joins TRBV10-2 and TRBJ1-2; D ambiguous. V gave up 6 bases and J gave up 2 bases, with 10 bases separating them. Germline assignment: CDR1 WSHSY and CDR2 SAAADI. CDR3 length: 13 amino acids. The CDR3 spells CASSPGRNYGYTF. The CDR3 nucleotides are TGCGCCAGCAGCCCCGGTAGAAACTATGGCTACACCTTC.

The V gene is TRBV9, the J gene TRBJ2-4; 7 bases match TRBD2. This CDR3 is built from 15 residues. With 3 bases clipped from V and 4 bases from J, the junction kept 7 bases outside the gene matches. CDR1 is SGDLS, CDR2 YYNGEE, per germline. The CDR3 loop reads CASSDVAGVKNIQYF. The CDR3 coding sequence is TGTGCCAGCAGCGACGTAGCGGGCGTGAAAAACATTCAGTACTTC.

The chain recombines TRBV28 with TRBJ2-1, with 11 bases lining up with TRBD2. The germline gives CDR1 MDHEN, CDR2 SYDVKM. V was pared by 5 bases and J by 4 bases, with 7 bases of the junction left unmatched. The CDR3 contains 16 residues. The CDR3 spells CASSPWTSGSYNEQFF. The CDR3 bases are TGTGCCAGCAGTCCCTGGACTAGCGGGTCGTACAATGAGCAGTTCTTC.

The chain recombines TRBV6-5 with TRBJ2-3, with 12 bases aligning to TRBD2. Unmatched junction bases numbered 8, after V lost 4 bases and J lost 6 bases. Germline CDR1 is MNHEY and CDR2 is SVGAGI. This CDR3 spans 16 amino acids. This chain's CDR3 is CASSSTLAGGVDTQYF. DNA of the CDR3: TGTGCCAGCAGTTCCACACTAGCGGGAGGTGTGGATACGCAGTATTTT.

The rearrangement links TRBV10-3 to TRBJ2-7; 10 nucleotides align to TRBD1. Trimming took 3 bases from V and 3 from J; bases not matched to a gene: 8. This CDR3 comprises 16 residues. Per germline, CDR1 ENHRY and CDR2 SYGVKD. The CDR3 loop reads CAISESPGQGNYEQYF. CDR3 nucleotides: TGTGCCATCAGTGAATCCCCGGGACAGGGGAACTACGAGCAGTACTTC.

DNA of the CDR3: TGTGCCAGCTCACCACCGGGGAGGGGGCGCGCTAGCGGGAGGATCGAGCAGTACTTC. Protein: CASSPPGRGRASGRIEQYF. The chain carries TRBV18 and TRBJ2-7; TRBD2 agrees at 11 bases. The CDR3 is made up of 19 amino acids. The J segment lost 6 bases and the V segment lost 0 bases, leaving 16 bases of the junction unmatched. From germline, CDR1 is KGHSH and CDR2 LQKENI.

The chain uses TRBV28 and TRBJ1-2; 7 bases are shared with TRBD1. Unmatched junction bases numbered 7, after V lost 4 bases and J lost 2 bases. In germline, CDR1 is MDHEN, CDR2 SYDVKM. The CDR3 is made up of 15 amino acids. In nucleotides, the CDR3 is TGTGCCAGCAGTTGGAGGGGGACAGTGAACTATGGCTACACCTTC. Its translation is CASSWRGTVNYGYTF.

About this clone: The same CDR3 also results from other DNA sequences found in this sample. The CDR3 protein is CASSLGQGNTGELFF. As DNA, the CDR3 is TGCGCCAGCAGCTTGGGACAGGGAAACACCGGGGAGCTGTTTTTT. This chain connects TRBV5-1 to TRBJ2-2; TRBD1 matches at 7 bases. V dropped 0 bases and J dropped 2; count of bases not matched to a gene: 1. Germline CDR1 is SGHRS and CDR2 is YFSETQ. The CDR3 is 15 amino acids.

The V call is TRBV4-1, the J call TRBJ1-2; possibly TRBD1 for D (6 bases). Germline V gives CDR1 MGHRA, CDR2 YSYEKL. V dropped 0 bases and J dropped 4 bases, with 12 bases sitting between them. This CDR3 region has 15 residues. CDR3 sequence: CASSQDRGAGYGYTF. DNA for the CDR3: TGCGCCAGCAGCCAAGATCGGGGGGCTGGCTATGGCTACACCTTC.

The chain combines TRBV2 with TRBJ2-6, with 7 bases matching TRBD1. The V segment lost 4 bases and the J segment 2 bases; nucleotides outside the gene matches: 5. From germline, CDR1 is SNHLY and CDR2 FYNNEI. This CDR3 contains 16 residues. CDR3 amino acids: CASSGLRGTGANVLTF. In nucleotides, the CDR3 is TGTGCCAGCAGTGGGCTCAGGGGGACTGGGGCCAACGTCCTGACTTTC. The variable domain in full, with the rest retrieved from reference TRBV2 and TRBJ2-6, is EPEVTQTPSHQVTQMGQEVILRCVPISNHLYFYWYRQILGQKVEFLVSFYNNEISEKSEIFDDQFSVERPDGSNFTLKIRSTKLEDSAMYFCASSGLRGTGANVLTFGAGSRLTVL.

The chain recombines TRBV12-5 with TRBJ2-7; 9 nucleotides line up with TRBD1. The germline V gene encodes CDR1 LGHNT and CDR2 FRNRAP. This CDR3 has 17 amino acids. Trimming cost V 3 bases and J 1 base; bases outside gene matches: 10. CDR3 loop: CASGLALPGQGSYEQYF. Written as DNA, the CDR3 is TGTGCTAGTGGTTTAGCGCTTCCGGGACAGGGTTCCTACGAGCAGTACTTC.

The chain links TRBV6-5 to TRBJ2-2, with D maybe TRBD1 (6 bases). Trimming took 3 bases from V and 7 from J, leaving 15 bases between them. Germline lookup yields CDR1 MNHEY and CDR2 SVGAGI. CDR3 length equals 15 residues. DNA of the CDR3: TGTGCCAGCAGTTATATCGTTACAGGGATCGGGGAGCTGTTTTTT. Translating gives CASSYIVTGIGELFF.

This rearrangement joins TRBV29-1 to TRBJ2-1; weak D call: TRBD1 (6 bases). Germline-derived CDR1 and CDR2 are SQVTM and ANQGSEA. The CDR3 has 14 residues. The germline V and J ends were trimmed by 6 bases and 3 bases, with 15 bases remaining between them. The CDR3 protein is CSVPSGTHYNEQFF. The DNA for the CDR3 is TGCAGCGTCCCGTCCGGGACACACTACAATGAGCAGTTCTTC.

The chain carries TRBV18 and TRBJ2-5; 7 nucleotides line up with TRBD2. Germline values: CDR1 KGHSH, CDR2 LQKENI. V shed 4 bases and J 2 bases; nucleotides not matched to a gene: 7. The CDR3 is made up of 15 amino acids. This chain's CDR3 is CASSRAGPGQETQYF. Written as DNA, the CDR3 is TGTGCCAGCTCACGAGCGGGACCTGGACAAGAGACCCAGTACTTC.

The rearrangement uses TRBV6-5 and TRBJ2-6; D possibly corresponds to TRBD2 (6 bases). The germline V gene has CDR1 MNHEY and CDR2 SVGAGI. V lost 3 bases and J 2 bases, leaving 11 bases between the germline ends. The CDR3 has 16 amino acids. CDR3 sequence reads: CASSYRRVAGANVLTF. The DNA of the CDR3 is TGTGCCAGCAGTTATCGGAGGGTCGCTGGGGCCAACGTCCTGACTTTC.

The gene calls are TRBV6-1 and TRBJ2-1; 7 nucleotides match TRBD1. This CDR3 has 14 amino acids. Per the germline V gene, CDR1 is MNHNS and CDR2 is SASEGT. J lost 10 bases, V lost 2 bases, and 8 bases had no gene match. CDR3: CASSELGTAPEQFF. CDR3 nucleotide sequence: TGTGCCAGCAGTGAACTTGGGACAGCACCCGAGCAGTTCTTC.

This clone was detected once. The chain links TRBV29-1 to TRBJ2-5; TRBD1 matches at 7 bases. The CDR3 length is 12 residues. The V and J ends lost 7 bases and 1 base, in that order; junction bases with no gene match: 3. CDR1 is SQVTM, CDR2 ANQGSEA, per germline. The CDR3 DNA follows: TGCAGCGCGACAGGGTTCCAAGAGACCCAGTACTTC. Translation: CSATGFQETQYF.

The CDR3 coding sequence is TGTGCCAGCAGTGAAGTCACAGGGAACTATGGCTACACCTTC. Encoded protein: CASSEVTGNYGYTF. The gene calls are TRBV6-1 and TRBJ1-2, with D tentatively TRBD1 (6 bases). The V end lost 1 base, the J end lost 2 bases, and 8 bases lay between the germline ends. Germline loops: CDR1 MNHNS, CDR2 SASEGT. This CDR3 region has 14 residues.

This chain joins TRBV7-6 and TRBJ2-7, with 11 bases identical to TRBD2. V lost 3 bases to trimming and J lost 5 bases; unmatched junction nucleotides: 3. The CDR3 has 14 amino acids. Germline CDR1 and CDR2: SGHVS and FNYEAQ. CDR3 nucleotide sequence: TGTGCCAGCAGCTTTAGCGGGAGGGAAGACGAGCAGTACTTC. Translating it yields CASSFSGREDEQYF.

This rearrangement joins TRBV5-1 to TRBJ2-1; 7 bases are a match to TRBD2. Germline-derived CDR1 and CDR2 are SGHRS and YFSETQ. With 0 bases clipped from V and 0 bases from J, the junction kept 0 bases outside the gene matches. The CDR3 sequence is 15 residues long. The CDR3 sequence is CASSLGGSSYNEQFF. The CDR3 coding sequence is TGCGCCAGCAGCTTGGGCGGGAGCTCCTACAATGAGCAGTTCTTC.

This chain joins TRBV19 and TRBJ2-7; a weak D match, TRBD2 (6 bases). Trimming took off 4 bases at V and 5 bases at J, with 12 bases between the two ends. The germline V gene encodes CDR1 LNHDA and CDR2 SQIVND (reference sequence). This CDR3 has 13 residues. CDR3 in DNA: TGTGCCAGTAGTAGGGACTGGGACCACGAGCAGTACTTC. It is translated as CASSRDWDHEQYF.